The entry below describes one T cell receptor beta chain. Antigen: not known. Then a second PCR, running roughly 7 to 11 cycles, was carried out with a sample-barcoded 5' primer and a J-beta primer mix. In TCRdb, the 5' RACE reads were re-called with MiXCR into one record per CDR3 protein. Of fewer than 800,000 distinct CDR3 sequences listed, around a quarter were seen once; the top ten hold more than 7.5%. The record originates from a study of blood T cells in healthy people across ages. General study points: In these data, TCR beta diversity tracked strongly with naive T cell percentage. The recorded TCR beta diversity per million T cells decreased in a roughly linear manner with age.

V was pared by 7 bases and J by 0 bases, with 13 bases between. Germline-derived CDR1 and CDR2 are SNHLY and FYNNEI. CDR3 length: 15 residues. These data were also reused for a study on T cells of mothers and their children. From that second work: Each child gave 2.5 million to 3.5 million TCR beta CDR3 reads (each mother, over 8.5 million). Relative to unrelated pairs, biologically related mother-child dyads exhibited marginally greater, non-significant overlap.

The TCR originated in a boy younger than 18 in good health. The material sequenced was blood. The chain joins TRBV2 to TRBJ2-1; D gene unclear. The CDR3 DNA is TGTGCCAGCATCGGCGGCTCAAGCTCCTACAATGAGCAGTTCTTC. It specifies CASIGGSSSYNEQFF.